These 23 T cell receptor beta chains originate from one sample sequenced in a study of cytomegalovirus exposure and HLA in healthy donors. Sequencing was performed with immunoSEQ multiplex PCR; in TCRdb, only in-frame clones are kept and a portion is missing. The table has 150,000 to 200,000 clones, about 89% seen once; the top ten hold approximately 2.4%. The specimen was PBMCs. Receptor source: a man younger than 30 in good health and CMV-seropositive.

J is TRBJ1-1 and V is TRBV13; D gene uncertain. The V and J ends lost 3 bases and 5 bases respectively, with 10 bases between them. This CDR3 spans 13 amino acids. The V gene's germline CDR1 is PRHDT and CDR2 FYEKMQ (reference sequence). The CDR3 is CASSFGRSTEAFF. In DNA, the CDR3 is TGTGCCAGCAGCTTTGGTAGGAGTACTGAAGCTTTCTTT.

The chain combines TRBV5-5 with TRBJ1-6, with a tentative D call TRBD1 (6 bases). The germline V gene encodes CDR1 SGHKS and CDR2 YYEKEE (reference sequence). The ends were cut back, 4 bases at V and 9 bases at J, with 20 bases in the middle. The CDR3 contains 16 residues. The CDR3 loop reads CASSREGTQTSSPLHF. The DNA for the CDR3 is TGTGCCAGCAGCCGGGAGGGGACACAGACCAGTTCACCCCTCCACTTT.

The CDR3 DNA reads as TGTGCCAGCAGTCCTCTCTTGGGGAGCTTCACTGAAGCTTTCTTT. Amino acid sequence: CASSPLLGSFTEAFF. This chain links TRBV27 with TRBJ1-1; unclear D gene. The CDR3 is 15 amino acids. Germline CDR1 reads MNHEY; CDR2 reads SMNVEV (reference sequence). V dropped 5 bases and J dropped 4 bases, with 17 bases sitting between them.

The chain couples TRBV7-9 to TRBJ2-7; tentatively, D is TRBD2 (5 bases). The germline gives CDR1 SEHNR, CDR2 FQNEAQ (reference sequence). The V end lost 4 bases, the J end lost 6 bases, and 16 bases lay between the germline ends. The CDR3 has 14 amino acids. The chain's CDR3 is CASSSSGTGGEQYF. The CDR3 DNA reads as TGTGCCAGCAGCTCCAGCGGAACGGGCGGCGAGCAGTACTTC.

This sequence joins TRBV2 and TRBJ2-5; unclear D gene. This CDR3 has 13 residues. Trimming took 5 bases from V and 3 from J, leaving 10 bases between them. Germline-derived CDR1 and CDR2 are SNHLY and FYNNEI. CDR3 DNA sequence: TGTGCCAGCAGTCCACAGATAGAAGAGACCCAGTACTTC. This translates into CASSPQIEETQYF.

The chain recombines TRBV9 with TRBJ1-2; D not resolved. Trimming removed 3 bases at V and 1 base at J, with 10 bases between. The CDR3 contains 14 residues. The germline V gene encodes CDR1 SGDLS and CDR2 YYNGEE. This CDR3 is CASSAPGFNYGYTF. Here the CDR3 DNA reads TGTGCCAGCAGCGCTCCGGGATTTAACTATGGCTACACCTTC.

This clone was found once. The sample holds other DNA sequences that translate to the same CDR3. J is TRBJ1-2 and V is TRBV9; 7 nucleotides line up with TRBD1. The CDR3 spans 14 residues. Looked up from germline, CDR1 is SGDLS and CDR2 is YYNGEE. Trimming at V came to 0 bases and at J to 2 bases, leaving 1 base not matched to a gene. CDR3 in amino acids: CASSVAGGNYGYTF. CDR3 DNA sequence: TGTGCCAGCAGCGTAGCAGGGGGAAACTATGGCTACACCTTC.

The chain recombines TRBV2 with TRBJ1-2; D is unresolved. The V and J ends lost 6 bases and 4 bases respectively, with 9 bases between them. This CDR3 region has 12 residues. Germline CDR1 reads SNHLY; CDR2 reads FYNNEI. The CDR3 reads CASSLAAYGYTF. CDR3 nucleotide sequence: TGTGCCAGCAGCCTGGCGGCCTATGGCTACACCTTC.

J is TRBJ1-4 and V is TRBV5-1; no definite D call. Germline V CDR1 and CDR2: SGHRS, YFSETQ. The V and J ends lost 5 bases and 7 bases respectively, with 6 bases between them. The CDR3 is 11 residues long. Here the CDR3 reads CASRAAEKLFF. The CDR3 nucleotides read TGCGCCAGCAGGGCCGCTGAAAAACTGTTTTTT.

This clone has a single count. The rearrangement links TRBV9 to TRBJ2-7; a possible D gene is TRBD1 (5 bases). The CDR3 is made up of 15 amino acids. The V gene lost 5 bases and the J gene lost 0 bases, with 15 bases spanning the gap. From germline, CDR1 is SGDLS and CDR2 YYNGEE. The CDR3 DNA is TGTGCCAGCAGTAGAAGTTTTGGGGCCTCCTACGAGCAGTACTTC. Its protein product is CASSRSFGASYEQYF.

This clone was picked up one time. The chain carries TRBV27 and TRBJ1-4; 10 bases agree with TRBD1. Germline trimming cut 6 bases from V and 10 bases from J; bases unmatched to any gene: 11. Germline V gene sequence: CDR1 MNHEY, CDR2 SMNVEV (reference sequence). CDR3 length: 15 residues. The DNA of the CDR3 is TGTGCCAGCAGGGTGAAGAGGACAGGGGGGGCAAAACTGTTTTTT. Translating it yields CASRVKRTGGAKLFF.

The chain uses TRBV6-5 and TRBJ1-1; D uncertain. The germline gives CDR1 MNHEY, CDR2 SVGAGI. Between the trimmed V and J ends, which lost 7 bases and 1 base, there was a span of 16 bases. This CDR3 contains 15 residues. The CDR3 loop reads CASMLISARNTEAFF. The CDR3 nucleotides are TGTGCCAGCATGTTGATTTCCGCGAGGAACACTGAAGCTTTCTTT.

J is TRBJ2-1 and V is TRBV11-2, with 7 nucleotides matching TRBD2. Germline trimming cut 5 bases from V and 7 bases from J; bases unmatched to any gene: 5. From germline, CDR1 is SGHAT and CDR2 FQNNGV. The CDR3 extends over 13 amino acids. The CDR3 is CASSPLGGNEQFF. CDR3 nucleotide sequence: TGTGCCAGCAGCCCGCTGGGGGGGAATGAGCAGTTCTTC.

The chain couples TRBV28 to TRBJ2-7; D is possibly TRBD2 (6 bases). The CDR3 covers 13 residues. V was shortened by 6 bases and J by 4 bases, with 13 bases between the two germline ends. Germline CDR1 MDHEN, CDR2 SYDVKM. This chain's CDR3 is CASSPAGRYEQYF. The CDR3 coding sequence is TGTGCCAGCAGCCCCGCGGGGCGATACGAGCAGTACTTC.

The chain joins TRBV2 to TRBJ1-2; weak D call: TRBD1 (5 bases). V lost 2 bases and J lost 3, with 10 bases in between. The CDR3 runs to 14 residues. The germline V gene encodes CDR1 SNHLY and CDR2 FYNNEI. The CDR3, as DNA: TGTGCCAGCAGTGAATTGGGGGGGGACTATGGCTACACCTTC. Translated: CASSELGGDYGYTF.

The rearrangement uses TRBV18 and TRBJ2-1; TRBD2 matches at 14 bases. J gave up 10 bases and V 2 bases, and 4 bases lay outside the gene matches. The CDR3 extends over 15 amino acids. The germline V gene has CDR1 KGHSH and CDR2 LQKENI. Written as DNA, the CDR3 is TGTGCCAGCTCACCAGGGACTAGCGGGAGAGGCGAGCAGTTCTTC. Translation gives CASSPGTSGRGEQFF.

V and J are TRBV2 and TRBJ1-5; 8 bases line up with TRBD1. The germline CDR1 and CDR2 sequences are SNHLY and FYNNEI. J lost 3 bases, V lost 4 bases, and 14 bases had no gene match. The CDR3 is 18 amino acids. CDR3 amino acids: CASSAPGEKTGVNQPQHF. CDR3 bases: TGTGCCAGCAGTGCACCGGGAGAGAAGACAGGGGTCAATCAGCCCCAGCATTTT.

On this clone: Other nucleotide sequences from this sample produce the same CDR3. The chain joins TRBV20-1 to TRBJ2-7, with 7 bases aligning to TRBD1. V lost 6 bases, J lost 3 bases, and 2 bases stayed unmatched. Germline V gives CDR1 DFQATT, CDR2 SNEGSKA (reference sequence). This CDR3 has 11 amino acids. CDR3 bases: TGCAGTGCCCGACAGGGCTACGAGCAGTACTTC. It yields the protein CSARQGYEQYF.

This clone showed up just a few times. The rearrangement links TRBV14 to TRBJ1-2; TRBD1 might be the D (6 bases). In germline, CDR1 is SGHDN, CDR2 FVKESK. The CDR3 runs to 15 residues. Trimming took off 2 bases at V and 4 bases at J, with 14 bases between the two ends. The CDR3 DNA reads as TGTGCCAGCAGCCAAACCCACCCAGGGGTCTATGGCTACACCTTC. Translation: CASSQTHPGVYGYTF.

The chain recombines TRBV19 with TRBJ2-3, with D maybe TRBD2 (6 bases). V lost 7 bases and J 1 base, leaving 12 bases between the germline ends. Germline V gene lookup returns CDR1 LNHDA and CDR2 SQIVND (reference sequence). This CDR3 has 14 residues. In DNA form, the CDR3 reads TGTGCCAGTATCCCGGGGGTCGGCACAGATACGCAGTATTTT. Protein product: CASIPGVGTDTQYF.

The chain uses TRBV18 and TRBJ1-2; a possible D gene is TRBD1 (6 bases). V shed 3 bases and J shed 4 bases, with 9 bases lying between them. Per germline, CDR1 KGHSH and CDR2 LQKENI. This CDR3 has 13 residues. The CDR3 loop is CASSPDRFYGYTF. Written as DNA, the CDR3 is TGTGCCAGCTCACCCGACAGGTTCTATGGCTACACCTTC.

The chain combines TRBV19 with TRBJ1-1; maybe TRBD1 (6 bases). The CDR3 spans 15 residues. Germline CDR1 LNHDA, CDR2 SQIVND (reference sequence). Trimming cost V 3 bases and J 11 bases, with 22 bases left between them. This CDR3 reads CASSIGRGPPEEAFF. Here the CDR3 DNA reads TGTGCCAGTAGTATTGGGCGGGGGCCCCCTGAGGAGGCTTTCTTT.

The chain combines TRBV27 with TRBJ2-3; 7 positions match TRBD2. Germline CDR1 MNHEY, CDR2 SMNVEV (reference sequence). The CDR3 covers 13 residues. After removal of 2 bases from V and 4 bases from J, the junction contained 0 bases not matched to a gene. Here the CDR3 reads CASSLRGADTQYF. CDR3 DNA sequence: TGTGCCAGCAGTTTACGGGGGGCAGATACGCAGTATTTT.